The rows below give T cell receptor beta chains drawn from one sample of a study of CD8 T cells in ankylosing spondylitis. MiXCR, applied by TCRdb to the 5' RACE reads, yields one record per CDR3 protein. This table holds under 450,000 distinct CDR3 sequences, approximately 17% found once. The sample comprised blood, either unsorted or a sorted T cell fraction (not recorded which). The receptors were gathered from a male donor with ankylosing spondylitis. Each CDR3 is given with its conserved first and last residue. The D gene is left open where the match is weak. A row's size may be missing; if present it is once, few, many or a size class.

V	D	J	size	DNA	CDR3
TRBV12-3/TRBV12-4	TRBD1	TRBJ2-1	many	TGTGCCAGCAGTTTCGACAGGGAAGATGAGCAGTTCTTC	CASSFDREDEQFF
TRBV10-3	.	TRBJ2-5	few	TGTGCCATCAACCAGAGGCAGCAAGAGACCCAGTACTTC	CAINQRQQETQYF
TRBV12-3/TRBV12-4	.	TRBJ1-2	.	TGTGCCAGCAGTCCCGACATGTACTATGGCTACACCTTC	CASSPDMYYGYTF
TRBV3-1	TRBD1	TRBJ1-2	few	TGTGCCAGCACCTCGTTCGCCGGGACAGGGGGGATTAACTATGGCTACACCTTC	CASTSFAGTGGINYGYTF
TRBV5-1	TRBD2	TRBJ2-1	.	TGCGCCAGCAGCCTGGCTAGAACGGGACTAGCGGGGGCCTATGAGCAGTTCTTC	CASSLARTGLAGAYEQFF
TRBV6-5	.	TRBJ1-5	.	TGTGCCAGCAGTTCGGACCCGTATAGCAATCAGCCCCAGCATTTT	CASSSDPYSNQPQHF
TRBV3-1	TRBD2	TRBJ2-1	.	TGTGCCAGCAGCCAAGTGTCACTAGCGGGAGGGTACAATGAGCAGTTCTTC	CASSQVSLAGGYNEQFF
TRBV7-2	.	TRBJ1-1	few	TGTGCCAGCAGCTTAGCGAGAAGGGCGGGCACTGAAGCTTTCTTT	CASSLARRAGTEAFF
TRBV9	.	TRBJ2-5	.	TGTGCCAGCAGCCCGTCGACTCGAGTCTTAGGGGAAGCGGCCCAGTACTTC	CASSPSTRVLGEAAQYF
TRBV30	TRBD2	TRBJ2-3	few	TGTGCCTGGAGTGTGGCTGGAACGGGGGGAGGAGATACGCAGTATTTT	CAWSVAGTGGGDTQYF
TRBV27	.	TRBJ2-2	few	TGTGCCAGCAGAGCGACCCGGGTGGCCGGGGAGCTGTTTTTT	CASRATRVAGELFF
TRBV20-1	.	TRBJ1-5	.	TGCAGTGCTAGATCTGGGGGCGCGGGCCAGCCCCAGCATTTT	CSARSGGAGQPQHF
TRBV10-3	.	TRBJ2-5	.	TGTGCCATCAGTGAGGCGGGACTGGATAAGAGCACCCAGTACTTC	CAISEAGLDKSTQYF
TRBV5-1	.	TRBJ1-4	.	TGCGCCAGCAGCTTGGCCATACGGAAGGGCGGCGGTGAAAAACTGTTTTTT	CASSLAIRKGGGEKLFF
TRBV29-1	.	TRBJ1-1	many	TGCAGCGTTGAGGTCCAGAACACTGAAGCTTTCTTT	CSVEVQNTEAFF
TRBV20-1	.	TRBJ1-5	few	TGCAGTGCTAGAGATCGACAGACTGATCAGCCCCAGCATTTT	CSARDRQTDQPQHF
TRBV3-1	.	TRBJ1-1	.	TGTGCCAGCAGCCAATACCTACAGGTTGGGGGAGGCACTGAAGCTTTCTTT	CASSQYLQVGGGTEAFF
TRBV20-1	.	TRBJ2-5	.	TGCAGTGCTAGAGATCGTGGCACCCCAAGCGGGACCCAGTACTTC	CSARDRGTPSGTQYF
TRBV10-3	TRBD1	TRBJ2-7	few	TGTGCCATCAGTGTTCAAAGTAGAGAGACAGGGTTTTCCTACGAGCAGTACTTC	CAISVQSRETGFSYEQYF
TRBV12-3/TRBV12-4	.	TRBJ1-5	.	TGTGCCAGCAGTTTAATCAGCCCCAATCAGCCCCAGCATTTT	CASSLISPNQPQHF
TRBV7-2	.	TRBJ2-3	.	TGTGCCAGCAGCCCTGGACTGGTCAATACGCAGTATTTT	CASSPGLVNTQYF
TRBV13	TRBD1	TRBJ1-6	.	TGTGCCAGCAGCCACTCCGGGACAGATAATTCACCCCTCCACTTT	CASSHSGTDNSPLHF
TRBV5-1	TRBD2	TRBJ2-3	.	TGCGCCAGCAGCGCGACTAGCGCTAGCACAGATACGCAGTATTTT	CASSATSASTDTQYF
TRBV6-5	TRBD1	TRBJ1-2	few	TGTGCCAGCAGTTACTCGGCAGGGGGTTTGGGCTATGGCTACACCTTC	CASSYSAGGLGYGYTF
TRBV7-9	.	TRBJ1-2	.	TGTGCCAGCAGCCACGAGGGGGATGGTGGCTACACCTTC	CASSHEGDGGYTF
TRBV12-5	TRBD1	TRBJ1-5	few	TGTGCTAGTGGTTTGTTTACAGGGGGTAGCAATCAGCCCCAGCATTTT	CASGLFTGGSNQPQHF
TRBV6-5	TRBD2	TRBJ2-7	.	TGTGCCAGCAGTTACTCAAGGCTAGCGGGGGGTCTCGCGGACGAGCAGTACTTC	CASSYSRLAGGLADEQYF
TRBV20-1	TRBD1	TRBJ1-5	.	TGCAGTGCTAGATTGACAGGGAGCGGCAATCAGCCCCAGCATTTT	CSARLTGSGNQPQHF
TRBV6-5	.	TRBJ2-3	.	TGTGCCAGCAGTTACTTGGACCCTAGGGGGACAGATACGCAGTATTTT	CASSYLDPRGTDTQYF
TRBV12-3/TRBV12-4	.	TRBJ1-6	many	TGTGCCAGCAGTTTTCCCCCGACGGCACCCCTCCACTTT	CASSFPPTAPLHF
TRBV9	TRBD1	TRBJ2-5	few	TGTGCCAGCAGCGTAGGGACAGGGATTGAGACCCAGTACTTC	CASSVGTGIETQYF
TRBV2	.	TRBJ1-2	few	TGTGCCAGCAGTGAGAGGGCTCAAGTAGACTATGGCTACACCTTC	CASSERAQVDYGYTF
TRBV12-3/TRBV12-4	TRBD2	TRBJ2-5	few	TGTGCCAGCAGCCTGACTAGCCCCCAAGAGACCCAGTACTTC	CASSLTSPQETQYF
TRBV4-2	.	TRBJ2-1	.	TGTGCCAGCAGCCAAGAGGAATCGGCGGGCGATGAGCAGTTCTTC	CASSQEESAGDEQFF
TRBV29-1	.	TRBJ2-7	many	TGCAGCGTTGCCGACAGGAGGTACGAGCAGTACTTC	CSVADRRYEQYF
TRBV4-2	TRBD1	TRBJ2-1	few	TGTGCCAGCAGCCAACCCGGGACAGTTTCCTACAATGAGCAGTTCTTC	CASSQPGTVSYNEQFF
TRBV11-2	TRBD1	TRBJ2-1	.	TGTGCCAGCAGCCAAAATCCGGGACAGATCTACAATGAGCAGTTCTTC	CASSQNPGQIYNEQFF
TRBV9	.	TRBJ1-2	few	TGTGCCAGCAGCGTAGGAGGGGACTATGGCTACACCTTC	CASSVGGDYGYTF
TRBV6-2/TRBV6-3	.	TRBJ2-1	many	TGTGCCAGCGGGGGGCGGCCCAATGAGCAGTTCTTC	CASGGRPNEQFF
TRBV7-2	.	TRBJ2-7	many	TGTGCCAGCAGCCAACTCGTCCTTAACCCCTACGAGCAGTACTTC	CASSQLVLNPYEQYF
TRBV5-1	.	TRBJ2-7	.	TGCGCCAGCAGCTTTACTACAGACACCTACGAGCAGTACTTC	CASSFTTDTYEQYF
TRBV28	.	TRBJ2-1	.	TGTGCCAGCACCCACCGGGGCGATGAGCAGTTCTTC	CASTHRGDEQFF
TRBV15	TRBD2	TRBJ2-5	.	TGTGCCACCAGCAGAGGACTACTAGCGGGAGTAGGAGAGACCCAGTACTTC	CATSRGLLAGVGETQYF